This T cell receptor beta chain was recovered during a study of blood T cells in healthy people across ages. This clonotype was seen a few times. This CDR3 is 18 amino acids long. After removal of 1 base from V and 0 bases from J, the junction contained 13 bases not matched to a gene. CDR1 DFQATT and CDR2 SNEGSKA come from the germline V gene (reference sequence). Using a J-beta primer mix together with a sample-barcoded 5' primer, a second PCR was run for 7 to 11 cycles. Using its own MiXCR run on the 5' RACE reads, TCRdb lists one record per CDR3 protein. Of hundreds of thousands of distinct CDR3 sequences detected, nearly 25% appear once; the ten largest clones hold around 10%. These sequences were also reported in another study, on T cells of mothers and their children. This second study says: Per mother, over 10 million TCR beta CDR3 reads were obtained; per child, about 3.3 million.

This TCR derives from a boy aged 5-17 years in good health. The source material was blood. The chain combines TRBV20-1 with TRBJ2-3; 7 nucleotides agree with TRBD2. CDR3 residues: CSARVPAGVLGSTDTQYF. The DNA for the CDR3 is TGCAGTGCTAGAGTCCCCGCGGGGGTACTGGGGAGCACAGATACGCAGTATTTT.